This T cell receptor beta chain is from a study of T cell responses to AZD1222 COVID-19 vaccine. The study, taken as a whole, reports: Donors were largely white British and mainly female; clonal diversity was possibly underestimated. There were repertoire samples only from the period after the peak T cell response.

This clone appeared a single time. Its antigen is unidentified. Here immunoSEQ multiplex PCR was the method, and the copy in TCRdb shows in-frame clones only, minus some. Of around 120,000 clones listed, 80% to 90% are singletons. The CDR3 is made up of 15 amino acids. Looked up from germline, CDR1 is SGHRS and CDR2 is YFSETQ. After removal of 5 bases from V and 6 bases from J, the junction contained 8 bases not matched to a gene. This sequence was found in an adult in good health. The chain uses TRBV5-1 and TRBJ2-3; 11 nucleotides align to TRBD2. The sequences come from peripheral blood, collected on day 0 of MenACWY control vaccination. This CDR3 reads CASRLMTSGEDTQYF. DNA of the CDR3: TGCGCCAGCAGGCTAATGACTAGCGGGGAGGATACGCAGTATTTT.